The T cell receptor beta chain described here comes from a study of cytomegalovirus exposure and HLA in healthy donors (dated by TCRdb to 2015 to 2018). Concerning the study at large: An earlier analysis of about 530 of the donors reported approximately 300 Gb of sequence data and some 110 million unique TCR beta sequences obtained from approximately 180 million T cells. An early release covering some 640 HLA-typed donors comprised roughly 300 gigabases of sequencing data and around 80 million unique TCR sequences. Of the roughly 390 genotyped donors, roughly 80% fell in the genetic ancestry cluster associated with self-reported Caucasian donors. The aim of the study was to test whether cataloging public T cell receptors could identify signatures of past pathogen exposure. The study profiled the T cell repertoires of hundreds of subjects by immunosequencing and related them to cytomegalovirus serostatus. A separate validation cohort of roughly 130 different subjects was used in addition to the 666-subject first cohort. To predict cytomegalovirus infection status, the study combined high-throughput TCR immunosequencing, statistical association of individual TCRs with disease status, and machine learning. In a later analysis, previously published TCR beta repertoires from 550 to 750 donors were re-analyzed and high-resolution HLA genotyping was added so that TCR occurrence patterns could be studied. Rather than drawing on any new phenotypic data, the later analysis identified candidate immune exposures from TCR beta sequences and the way those sequences occurred across donors. An earlier analysis of 587 of the donors used high-throughput TCR beta sequencing to judge whether each TCR beta V gene segment behaved as functional or pseudogenic. Alongside the repertoire data, information on donor age, sex, ethnicity and CMV serostatus was compiled. A later genetic analysis used genome-wide SNP genotypes for about 65% of the 666 donors, treating that subset as a discovery cohort. Every repertoire in the discovery cohort had been generated on one and the same sequencing platform. Both class I and class II loci were covered by HLA typing, at four-digit resolution. The number of typed donors differed by locus: about 629-630 for A, B, C, DRB1 and DQB1; roughly 510 for DQA1; around 610 for DPA1; and around 450 for DPB1. About five DR-DQ haplotypes were treated as single units for association and clustering because of strong linkage in the cohort. Among a few hundred genotyped donors of the cohort, an average of 235,054 unique TCR beta nucleotide sequences were sequenced per donor, roughly 20% of them non-productive. Overall study outcomes, separate from this receptor: This cohort had only TCR beta chains sequenced, and the lack of alpha or paired-chain data limited which features could be detected. The sequencing pipeline was judged likely to have produced a cluster of highly shared sequence variants as a technical artifact. In a later genetic analysis, fewer N-insertions in productive TCRs were reported among donors in an Asian-associated ancestry cluster than the roughly 700-donor mean. Immune exposure information for the cohort was limited to CMV serostatus. Correlated functional status among segregating V segments might be attributable to linkage disequilibrium, but an unknown experimental factor could not be ruled out. According to a later analysis, TCR association rates differed among HLA loci, with DRB1 alleles showing the most associated TCRs and HLA-C alleles showing the fewest. A later analysis reported that several top co-occurrence clusters appeared linked to parvovirus B19, influenza, CMV and Epstein-Barr virus. In vitro tests confirmed that a few of the cytomegalovirus-associated TCR beta chains recognize cytomegalovirus antigens. Compared with equally common non-associated chains, HLA-associated TCR beta chains in a later analysis were more clonally expanded and had lower generation probabilities. Roughly uniform sequencing depth across donors was assumed in presence/absence analyses, although this assumption may not hold. Because the 87-base-pair reads could not distinguish some IMGT-functional V segments, including TRBV6-2 and TRBV6-3, those segments were excluded. Because HLA typing was missing for some donors at each locus, association tests included only the typed subset. Most TCR sequences were observed very rarely across donors, whereas some public TCRs were present in many individuals. Assigning TCR associations to individual alleles was difficult when HLA alleles, especially DR and DQ, strongly co-occurred. The earlier analysis of 587 of the donors excluded 15 to 20 rarely observed V segments, including chromosome 9 orphons, because counts were too low. A further reported finding was that TCR beta sequences accurately predicted the HLA-A and HLA-B alleles for most subjects in the first cohort. In a later analysis, about 17,000 TCR beta sequences were associated with specific HLA alleles at a false discovery rate of 0.05. An association between a missense DCLRE1C variant and V-gene and J-gene trimming of TCR beta chains was found in a later genetic analysis and replicated in an independent cohort. In a later analysis, most CMV-associated TCR beta chains were found to appear HLA-restricted, with HLA associations seemingly driven largely by CMV exposure. Broadly in line with IMGT annotations, most TCR beta V segments showed up in productive rearrangements about 87% or about 30% of the time in an earlier analysis of 587 of the donors. The classifier was reported to diagnose cytomegalovirus status with high specificity and sensitivity in both the original cohort and the validation cohort. In the study, 164 TCR beta chains were listed as associated with cytomegalovirus. It was suggested by the authors that the approach could potentially be generalized to other disease states and immunological phenotypes.

As to this clone: Its antigen remains unidentified. No base quality values were provided; no much bigger clone lies one nucleotide off.

The cohort consisted of 666 healthy bone marrow donors. At the time of sampling, every cohort member was nominally healthy, though immune exposures that went unrecorded were likely present. The donor was CMV seronegative and was included in the group of 352 seronegative cohort members. A peripheral blood sample was provided by each donor, and peripheral blood mononuclear cells were used for TCR beta sequencing. The Qiagen DNeasy Blood Extraction Kit was used to extract genomic DNA from the blood cell samples. Including the terminal cysteine and phenylalanine, the CDR3 comprises 14 residues. The DNA shown is the 42-base CDR3, in frame from base 1. CDR1 MNHEY and CDR2 SMNVEV were looked up in the germline V gene (reference sequence). Deletion took 4 bases off V and 4 bases off J, with a span of 14 bases between the germline ends. Library method: the immunoSEQ multiplex PCR assay. The multiplex PCR relied on a mix of 60 forward primers for TCR Vbeta segments and 13 reverse primers for TCR Jbeta segments. Amplification of the CDR3 region of rearranged TCR beta genes was performed with a multiplex PCR assay on genomic DNA. Amplified TCR beta libraries were sequenced as 87-base-pair reads on the Illumina HiSeq System. For the original study's pipeline: In a later analysis, 70 million to 95 million unique TCR beta chains were counted across the roughly 670 repertoires, and roughly 11 million of these chains were shared by at least two donors. Raw reads were error-corrected and collapsed into unique sequences with a nearest-neighbor algorithm that merged closely related sequences to remove PCR and sequencing errors. Alignment of CDR3 sequences to IMGT reference sequences was used to assign V, D and J gene segments. For a sequence to be retained, at least a six-nucleotide match to both a V gene segment and a J gene segment was required. Rearrangements were called productive when the CDR3 lacked stop codons and stayed in frame with V and J; all others were non-productive. Following IMGT convention, CDR3 was defined as the stretch from the second conserved V-encoded cysteine to the conserved J-encoded phenylalanine. The earlier analysis of 500 to 750 of the donors excluded any sequence lacking an unambiguous match to a single V gene segment. In an earlier analysis of some 590 of the donors, a V segment was called functional when productive rearrangements were above 56.7%, and segregating when the standard deviation between donors exceeded 5%. A statistical classification framework was built for diagnosing cytomegalovirus status from the catalog of TCR beta chain sequences. In a later analysis, V and J genes were assigned by comparing TCR nucleotide sequences against IMGT/GENE-DB human TR gene sequences. In a later analysis, CDR3 sequences and most-parsimonious VDJ recombination scenarios were assigned using the TCRdist pipeline. A later analysis defined each TCR beta chain by its CDR3 amino acid sequence plus V-gene family, and excluded reads lacking a unique V-gene family. To address suspected cross-contamination and a sequencing artifact, a later analysis removed several hundred highly shared, low-generation-probability nucleotide sequences. A later analysis calculated a clonal expansion index for each public chain from normalized within-repertoire ranks of inferred template counts. A later analysis computed generation probabilities with a VDJ recombination model fitted to out-of-frame rearrangements, and checked the results against IGoR. In a later analysis, hypergeometric tests were used to score TCR-TCR, TCR-HLA and TCR-CMV co-occurrence, with a repertoire-size bias correction applied to TCR pairs. A later analysis estimated false discovery rates by permuting HLA or CMV assignments 20 times. In a later analysis, co-occurring TCRs were grouped with DBSCAN, and TCRdist sequence similarity was added when clustering was performed within HLA-allele-positive subsets. For co-occurrence clustering, repertoires with fewer than 30,000 or more than 120,000 public chains were excluded, along with several repertoires with anomalous nucleotide sharing. TCRdb holds this immuneACCESS table with in-frame rearrangements only. Some clones are missing; in checked studies, unresolved V genes explain under half, and the rest has no known cause. That table supplies the V and J calls and clone size; D and trimming were determined from the DNA. The sample table contains around 190,000 clones; only one count was recorded for 80% to 90% of them. The ten largest clones capture 0.25% to 0.4% of the sample.

The rearranged chain carries TRBV27 and TRBJ2-7; no D gene is confidently identified. The sequence came from a woman aged 25-40 years in good health and CMV-seronegative. Sequences were obtained from PBMCs. In nucleotide form, the sequence is TGTGCCAGCAGTTCCCCAAAGAGTGATTACGAGCAGTACTTC. It translates as CASSSPKSDYEQYF.